This T cell receptor (beta chain) was obtained from a study of blood T cell repertoires in COVID-19. Study details: PBMCs, B-cell-depleted T cells, or T cells provided the cDNA or gDNA that made up the material.

With 0 bases removed from V and 12 bases from J, the gap between germline ends came to 11 bases. CDR1 SGHDN and CDR2 FVKESK come from the germline V gene. The CDR3 runs 12 residues. TCRdb's copy holds only in-frame clones and misses some; the assay was immunoSEQ multiplex PCR. This table has 85,000 to 130,000 clones, 75% to 85% appearing once. Sequencing was carried out using peripheral blood. This TCR came from a man aged 60-69 years with acute or convalescent COVID-19. J is TRBJ2-5 and V is TRBV14; D ambiguous. This CDR3 is CASSQDRVTKYF. CDR3 nucleotide sequence: TGTGCCAGCAGCCAAGATCGCGTCACCAAGTACTTC.